The 14 T cell receptor beta chains listed next were all sequenced from one sample in a study of cytomegalovirus exposure and HLA in healthy donors. With 60 Vbeta and 13 Jbeta primers, the PCR was carried out. Profiled with immunoSEQ multiplex PCR; TCRdb holds only in-frame clones, not every one. The profile covers over 200,000 clones, with 80% to 90% appearing a single time and more than 0.8% taken by the ten largest. The sequencing input was PBMCs. The receptors derive from a woman between 18 and 30 years old in good health and CMV-seronegative.

The rearrangement links TRBV5-1 to TRBJ2-2, with a weak D call TRBD1 (6 bases). Looked up from germline, CDR1 is SGHRS and CDR2 is YFSETQ. This CDR3 is built from 15 residues. V gave up 0 bases and J gave up 4 bases, with 10 bases separating them. The chain's CDR3 is CASSLGGPFTGELFF. For the CDR3, the DNA is TGCGCCAGCAGCTTGGGGGGGCCGTTCACCGGGGAGCTGTTTTTT.

The rearrangement joins TRBV7-6 to TRBJ2-7; 9 bases fit TRBD1. Germline V gene sequence: CDR1 SGHVS, CDR2 FNYEAQ. CDR3 size: 14 residues. V dropped 1 base and J dropped 5; count of bases not matched to a gene: 3. CDR3: CASSLGQGGNEQYF. DNA of the CDR3: TGTGCCAGCAGCTTAGGACAGGGGGGTAACGAGCAGTACTTC.

The chain recombines TRBV13 with TRBJ2-7; D remains unclear. CDR3 length: 12 amino acids. V lost 6 bases and J lost 4, with 10 bases in between. Per the germline V gene, CDR1 is PRHDT and CDR2 is FYEKMQ (reference sequence). CDR3 in DNA: TGTGCCAGCAGGCAGGCTTCTTACGAGCAGTACTTC. It is translated as CASRQASYEQYF.

For the CDR3, the DNA is TGTGCCAGCAGTGAGATCAGCAGGGGAGACAATCAGCCCCAGCATTTT. It is translated as CASSEISRGDNQPQHF. The chain recombines TRBV2 with TRBJ1-5; D possibly corresponds to TRBD1 (6 bases). V gave up 3 bases and J gave up 3 bases, with 15 bases separating them. CDR3 length equals 16 residues. CDR1 is SNHLY and CDR2 is FYNNEI in the germline V gene.

This clone was detected only a few times. The rearrangement links TRBV6-5 to TRBJ1-1; the D gene is possibly TRBD1 (6 bases). Germline V gives CDR1 MNHEY, CDR2 SVGAGI. V was shortened by 2 bases and J by 1 base, with 8 bases between the two germline ends. The CDR3 has 14 residues. The CDR3 nucleotides are TGTGCCAGCAGTTACGGGACACAGAACACTGAAGCTTTCTTT. Its protein is CASSYGTQNTEAFF.

This clone was counted only a few times. The chain combines TRBV11-3 with TRBJ2-7; no firm D call. CDR1 and CDR2 (germline): SGHNT, YENEEA. The V gene lost 4 bases and the J gene lost 2 bases, with 6 bases spanning the gap. The CDR3 loop spans 12 amino acids. The CDR3 loop reads CASSSITYEQYF. Written as DNA, the CDR3 is TGTGCCAGCAGCTCTATTACCTACGAGCAGTACTTC.

V gene TRBV6-6 combines with J gene TRBJ1-2, with a tentative D call TRBD1 (6 bases). This CDR3 contains 13 residues. CDR1 and CDR2 (germline): MNHNY, SVGAGI (reference sequence). Between the trimmed V and J ends, which lost 10 bases and 5 bases, there was a span of 17 bases. The CDR3 nucleotides are TGTGCCACCGTACAGGGATCCTTTTATGGCTACACCTTC. This gives the protein CATVQGSFYGYTF.

This chain uses TRBV4-1 with TRBJ2-1, with D perhaps matching TRBD1 (5 bases). This CDR3 has 14 amino acids. CDR1 is MGHRA, CDR2 YSYEKL, per germline. Trimming cost V 0 bases and J 4 bases, with 7 bases left between them. The chain's CDR3 is CASSQEPGYNEQFF. The CDR3 coding sequence is TGCGCCAGCAGCCAAGAGCCAGGGTACAATGAGCAGTTCTTC.

The V gene is TRBV19, the J gene TRBJ1-5; TRBD1 matches at 7 bases. V lost 7 bases, J lost 4 bases, and 16 bases stayed unmatched. There are 17 residues in the CDR3. Germline CDR1 LNHDA, CDR2 SQIVND (reference sequence). In DNA form, the CDR3 reads TGTGCCAGTACCAAATTAGCCGGGACAGCGATTAATCAGCCCCAGCATTTT. Translating it yields CASTKLAGTAINQPQHF.

The rearrangement links TRBV5-1 to TRBJ2-5; 8 nucleotides align to TRBD2. Germline-derived CDR1 and CDR2 are SGHRS and YFSETQ. This CDR3 is built from 15 residues. The junction had 5 bases not matched to a gene; V was cut back by 0 bases and J by 4 bases. The CDR3, as DNA: TGCGCCAGCAGCTTGGGTACGGGGGGGCGAGAGACCCAGTACTTC. Translated: CASSLGTGGRETQYF.

The chain has TRBV4-3 and TRBJ2-3; 8 bases are shared with TRBD2. The V gene's germline CDR1 is LGHNA and CDR2 YSLEER. V shed 1 base and J 5 bases; nucleotides not matched to a gene: 26. CDR3 length equals 22 residues. The CDR3 protein is CASSQGVLKLAENAWTRDTQYF. Written as DNA, the CDR3 is TGCGCCAGCAGCCAAGGGGTGCTTAAACTAGCGGAAAACGCCTGGACTAGAGATACGCAGTATTTT.

The chain employs TRBV6-1 and TRBJ2-5; D ambiguous. Trimming removed 7 bases at V and 6 bases at J, with 18 bases between. The germline gives CDR1 MNHNS, CDR2 SASEGT. This CDR3 spans 14 amino acids. CDR3: CASTTEPHSKTQYF. DNA of the CDR3: TGTGCCAGCACTACTGAACCCCATTCCAAGACCCAGTACTTC.

This rearrangement joins TRBV21-1 to TRBJ1-6; the D call of TRBD1 is as the table states it, not checked on the DNA. TRBV21-1 represents a pseudogene. This CDR3 contains 13 residues. CDR3 sequence reads: CASSRRTGPTLHF. In DNA, the CDR3 is TGTGCCAGCAGCCGACGGACAGGCCCCACCCTCCACTTT.

V gene TRBV7-9 combines with J gene TRBJ1-1; D gene ambiguous. Germline assignment: CDR1 SEHNR and CDR2 FQNEAQ (reference sequence). The CDR3 is made up of 12 amino acids. Trimming took 6 bases from V and 3 from J, leaving 8 bases between them. The CDR3 bases are TGTGCCAGCAGTCTACGGGACACTGAAGCTTTCTTT. Translated: CASSLRDTEAFF.